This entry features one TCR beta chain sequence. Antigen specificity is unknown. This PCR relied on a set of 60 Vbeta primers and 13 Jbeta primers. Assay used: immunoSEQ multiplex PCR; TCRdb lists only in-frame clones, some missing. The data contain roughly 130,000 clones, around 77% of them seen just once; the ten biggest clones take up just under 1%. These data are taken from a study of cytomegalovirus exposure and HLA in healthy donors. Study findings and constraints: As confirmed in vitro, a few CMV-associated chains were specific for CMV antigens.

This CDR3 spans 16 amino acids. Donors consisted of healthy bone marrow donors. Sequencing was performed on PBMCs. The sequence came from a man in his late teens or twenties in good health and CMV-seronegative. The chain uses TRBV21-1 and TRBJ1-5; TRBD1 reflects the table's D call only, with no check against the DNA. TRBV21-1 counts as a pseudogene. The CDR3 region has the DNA TGTGCCAGCAAGGAAGAACGGGACAGCCAAGCTCGGCCCCAGCATTTT. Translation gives CASKEERDSQARPQHF.